This T cell receptor (beta chain) was observed in a study of blood T cells in healthy people across ages. The study's findings and limits: Naive and antigen-experienced cells could not be conclusively compared, given unsorted PBMCs.

Primers used in a second PCR of roughly 7 to 12 cycles were a sample-barcoded 5' primer and a J-beta primer mix. Each CDR3 protein is one row after TCRdb ran MiXCR on the 5' RACE reads. The sample has approximately 810,000 distinct CDR3 sequences, 25% to 30% seen once. This clonotype was seen many times. Its antigen remains unknown. The V gene lost 5 bases and the J gene lost 6 bases, with 14 bases spanning the gap. Germline V CDR1 and CDR2: MNHEY, SVGEGT. The CDR3 has 14 amino acids. The receptor was isolated from a woman of 80 years or more in good health. The chain joins TRBV6-2 or TRBV6-3 to TRBJ2-1, with TRBD2 as a possible D gene (5 bases). Sequences were obtained from blood. The DNA for the CDR3 is TGTGCCAGCAGTCTCGGACCCGGAGGCAATGAGCAGTTCTTC. Its protein is CASSLGPGGNEQFF.